The 19 T cell receptor beta chains below were found in one sample sequenced in a study of blood T cell repertoires in COVID-19. Sequencing was performed with immunoSEQ multiplex PCR; in TCRdb, only in-frame clones are kept and a portion is missing. Among about 440,000 clones listed, around nine tenths were seen once. Material: peripheral blood. The receptors come from a woman in her twenties or thirties with acute or convalescent COVID-19.

The chain couples TRBV7-9 to TRBJ2-1; a weak D match, TRBD1 (5 bases). The CDR3 is 13 amino acids. Trimming shortened V by 5 bases and J by 6 bases, and 11 bases separated the two germline ends. The germline V gene has CDR1 SEHNR and CDR2 FQNEAQ (reference sequence). CDR3 DNA sequence: TGTGCCAGCAGCCTAAATCAGGGCAATGAGCAGTTCTTC. Translating it yields CASSLNQGNEQFF. The variable domain in full, with the rest retrieved from reference TRBV7-9 and TRBJ2-1, is DTGVSQNPRHKITKRGQNVTFRCDPISEHNRLYWYRQTLGQGPEFLTYFQNEAQLEKSRLLSDRFSAERPKGSFSTLEIQRTEQGDSAMYLCASSLNQGNEQFFGPGTRLTVL.

The chain is built from TRBV7-8 and TRBJ2-1; D may be TRBD2 (5 bases). The CDR3 sequence is 11 residues long. V was trimmed by 5 bases and J by 10 bases, leaving 9 bases between them. The germline V gene has CDR1 SGHVS and CDR2 FQNEAQ. CDR3 sequence reads: CASSPTREQFF. For the CDR3, the DNA is TGTGCCAGCAGCCCTACTAGGGAGCAGTTCTTC.

The V and J genes are TRBV6-5 and TRBJ2-2; the D gene is possibly TRBD2 (5 bases). The germline V and J ends were trimmed by 6 bases and 7 bases, with 18 bases remaining between them. This CDR3 spans 15 amino acids. CDR1 and CDR2 (germline): MNHEY, SVGAGI. In DNA form, the CDR3 reads TGTGCCAGCAGCCCAAACGGGAATTTGGTCGGGGAGCTGTTTTTT. Encoded protein: CASSPNGNLVGELFF.

The gene calls are TRBV4-1 and TRBJ2-1, with 15 nucleotides matching TRBD2. This CDR3 has 15 residues. The germline V gene has CDR1 MGHRA and CDR2 YSYEKL. With V trimmed by 5 bases and J by 7 bases, 3 bases remained unmatched. The DNA for the CDR3 is TGCGCCAGCAGCTCGGGACTAGCGGGGGGTAATGAGCAGTTCTTC. It is translated as CASSSGLAGGNEQFF.

The rearrangement links TRBV30 to TRBJ1-5; the D gene is possibly TRBD1 (6 bases). CDR3 size: 13 residues. Germline assignment: CDR1 GTSNPN and CDR2 SVGIG (reference sequence). The V gene lost 2 bases and the J gene lost 3 bases, with 8 bases spanning the gap. The CDR3 DNA follows: TGTGCCTGGAGTCTGGGGGCCAATCAGCCCCAGCATTTT. Its protein is CAWSLGANQPQHF. Using reference TRBV30 and TRBJ1-5 for the parts outside the CDR3, the full variable domain is SQTIHQWPATLVQPVGSPLSLECTVEGTSNPNLYWYRQAAGRGLQLLFYSVGIGQISSEVPQNLSASRPQDRQFILSSKKLLLSDSGFYLCAWSLGANQPQHFGDGTRLSIL.

The gene calls are TRBV28 and TRBJ2-3, with D possibly matching TRBD2 (5 bases). V was cut by 4 bases and J by 4 bases, with 12 bases left in between. The CDR3 is 14 amino acids. The germline gives CDR1 MDHEN, CDR2 SYDVKM. CDR3 in amino acids: CASSSLRGSDTQYF. In DNA form, the CDR3 reads TGTGCCAGCAGTTCTCTTCGGGGATCAGATACGCAGTATTTT.

As for this clone: Distinct nucleotide sequences in the sample also encode this CDR3. The V gene is TRBV6-5, the J gene TRBJ1-1; TRBD1 might be the D (5 bases). CDR1 is MNHEY, CDR2 SVGAGI, per germline. Trimming stripped 2 bases from V and 0 bases from J, with 10 bases between. The CDR3 runs to 15 residues. CDR3 DNA sequence: TGTGCCAGCAGTTACAGACAGACCATGAACACTGAAGCTTTCTTT. Amino acid sequence: CASSYRQTMNTEAFF.

The V gene is TRBV19, the J gene TRBJ2-1; 9 bases align to TRBD2. CDR3 length: 16 residues. Trimming took 6 bases from V and 2 from J; bases not matched to a gene: 8. Germline assignment: CDR1 LNHDA and CDR2 SQIVND (reference sequence). DNA for the CDR3: TGTGCCAGTAGATCCGAGGCGGGGGGGACCTACAATGAGCAGTTCTTC. Residues: CASRSEAGGTYNEQFF.

This chain uses TRBV28 with TRBJ2-4; 11 bases agree with TRBD2. This CDR3 spans 18 amino acids. Trimming at V came to 5 bases and at J to 0 bases, leaving 9 bases not matched to a gene. Per the germline V gene, CDR1 is MDHEN and CDR2 is SYDVKM. The CDR3 is CASSQGLAVQLAKNIQYF. CDR3 nucleotide sequence: TGTGCCAGCAGTCAGGGACTAGCGGTTCAGTTAGCCAAAAACATTCAGTACTTC.

The V call is TRBV5-5, the J call TRBJ2-5; 13 nucleotides match TRBD2. V dropped 4 bases and J dropped 2; count of bases not matched to a gene: 2. The CDR3 is made up of 15 amino acids. Germline V gene sequence: CDR1 SGHKS, CDR2 YYEKEE (reference sequence). The CDR3 region has the DNA TGTGCCAGCAGCCCGGGACTAGCGGGGCAAGAGACCCAGTACTTC. Translating it yields CASSPGLAGQETQYF. Using reference TRBV5-5 and TRBJ2-5 for the parts outside the CDR3, the full variable domain is DAGVTQSPTHLIKTRGQQVTLRCSPISGHKSVSWYQQVLGQGPQFIFQYYEKEERGRGNFPDRFSARQFPNYSSELNVNALLLGDSALYLCASSPGLAGQETQYFGPGTRLLVL.

The sample holds one count of this clone. The chain couples TRBV14 to TRBJ2-3; 11 bases fit TRBD2. CDR1 is SGHDN, CDR2 FVKESK, per germline. V trimming: 3 bases; J trimming: 3 bases; junction bases outside the gene matches: 2. CDR3 size: 15 residues. The CDR3 region has the DNA TGTGCCAGCAGCCAGACTAGCGGGGTTACAGATACGCAGTATTTT. It yields the protein CASSQTSGVTDTQYF.

This clone showed up just a few times. The genes are TRBV11-2 and TRBJ2-2; maybe TRBD2 (5 bases). Per the germline V gene, CDR1 is SGHAT and CDR2 is FQNNGV. The V gene lost 4 bases and the J gene lost 7 bases, with 7 bases spanning the gap. This CDR3 has 12 residues. CDR3 protein: CASSYGIGELFF. The CDR3 coding sequence is TGTGCCAGCAGCTACGGGATCGGGGAGCTGTTTTTT.

CDR3 in DNA: TGTGCCTGGAGTGTATCTGGAGGGAGGCAGCCCCAGCATTTT. Protein sequence: CAWSVSGGRQPQHF. The chain couples TRBV30 to TRBJ1-5; D ambiguous. The germline V gene has CDR1 GTSNPN and CDR2 SVGIG (reference sequence). CDR3 length: 14 residues. Trimming pared 0 bases from V and 7 bases from J, leaving 13 bases between.

This chain connects TRBV5-6 to TRBJ2-7, with no clear D. Germline CDR1 and CDR2: SGHDT and YYEEEE. V shed 1 base and J shed 2 bases, with 4 bases lying between them. The CDR3 contains 12 residues. DNA of the CDR3: TGTGCCAGCAGCTTGAACACCTACGAGCAGTACTTC. It codes for CASSLNTYEQYF.

A few counts support this clone. The chain employs TRBV24-1 and TRBJ2-2; a weak D match, TRBD2 (6 bases). Trimming left V 4 bases short and J 4 bases short, with 15 bases between. CDR1 and CDR2 (germline): KGHDR, SFDVKD. The CDR3 consists of 16 residues. The CDR3 region has the DNA TGTGCCACCAGTGACCAACTAGGGCGGGGCACCGGGGAGCTGTTTTTT. It is translated as CATSDQLGRGTGELFF.

The chain has TRBV7-3 and TRBJ2-3; 11 bases are a match to TRBD2. The J segment lost 4 bases and the V segment lost 5 bases, leaving 5 bases of the junction unmatched. This CDR3 has 15 residues. Germline V lookup: CDR1 SGHTA, CDR2 FQGTGA. The CDR3 spells CASSRGLAGADTQYF. CDR3 coding DNA: TGTGCCAGCAGCCGCGGACTAGCGGGCGCAGATACGCAGTATTTT.

The V call is TRBV25-1, the J call TRBJ2-7, with TRBD2 as a possible D gene (7 bases). CDR3 length: 15 amino acids. V was shortened by 2 bases and J by 0 bases, with 11 bases between the two germline ends. From germline, CDR1 is MGHDK and CDR2 SYGVNS. CDR3 in DNA: TGTGCCAGCAGTGAAGCGGGGGCGAACTCCTACGAGCAGTACTTC. Translated, it gives CASSEAGANSYEQYF.

A remark on this clone: This CDR3 is also generated by other DNA sequences in the sample. J is TRBJ1-1 and V is TRBV5-1; 7 bases agree with TRBD1. Germline trimming cut 4 bases from V and 2 bases from J; bases unmatched to any gene: 5. This CDR3 has 14 amino acids. CDR1 is SGHRS, CDR2 YFSETQ, per germline. The DNA of the CDR3 is TGCGCCAGCAGCGAAGGGACAGCAAACACTGAAGCTTTCTTT. Its protein is CASSEGTANTEAFF.

The CDR3 reads CASSNSRRDAFF. DNA of the CDR3: TGCGCCAGCAGCAACTCTCGGAGGGACGCTTTCTTT. The chain is built from TRBV4-1 and TRBJ1-1; possible D gene TRBD1, 5 bases. V lost 5 bases and J lost 11, with 15 bases in between. The V gene's germline CDR1 is MGHRA and CDR2 YSYEKL. The CDR3 sequence is 12 residues long.